This T cell receptor beta chain was found in a study of T cell responses to AZD1222 COVID-19 vaccine. As concerns this clone: The antigen is not known.

The method was immunoSEQ multiplex PCR; TCRdb's version includes in-frame clones alone and lacks a portion of them. In the table there are some 130,000 clones, roughly 88% of which are singletons. Study-level points and caveats: Within unmutated variant regions lay the reported targets of nearly half of spike-specific TCRs.

CDR3 length: 13 residues. CDR1 is SGHRS, CDR2 YFSETQ, per germline. Trimming removed 2 bases from V and 2 bases from J; junction bases left unmatched: 1. The sample consisted of peripheral blood, taken on day 0 of MenACWY control vaccination. This sequence originates from an adult in good health. This rearrangement joins TRBV5-1 to TRBJ2-7; 7 nucleotides align to TRBD1. The CDR3 DNA reads TGCGCCAGCAGCTTCGGGACAGCCTACGAGCAGTACTTC. Protein product: CASSFGTAYEQYF. Full variable domain (remainder filled in from reference TRBV5-1 and TRBJ2-7): KAGVTQTPRYLIKTRGQQVTLSCSPISGHRSVSWYQQTPGQGLQFLFEYFSETQRNKGNFPGRFSGRQFSNSRSEMNVSTLELGDSALYLCASSFGTAYEQYFGPGTRLTVT.